The 30 T cell receptor beta chains given below trace back to one sample, sequenced in a study of cytomegalovirus exposure and HLA in healthy donors. Amplification used 60 Vbeta primers and 13 Jbeta primers. Only in-frame clones appear in the TCRdb table, and some are missing; sequencing was by immunoSEQ multiplex PCR. This sample has 73,000 or so clones, with roughly 73% found just once. The sequencing sample was made of PBMCs. These receptor sequences come from a middle-aged woman in good health and CMV-seropositive.

The CDR3 is CASSRLGPSTDTQYF. The CDR3 DNA follows: TGCGCCAGCAGCCGACTAGGCCCTAGCACAGATACGCAGTATTTT. The chain joins TRBV5-1 to TRBJ2-3, with D possibly being TRBD2 (6 bases). The V end lost 4 bases, the J end lost 0 bases, and 12 bases lay between the germline ends. Germline CDR1 is SGHRS and CDR2 is YFSETQ. This CDR3 is built from 15 residues.

This clone was picked up one time. CDR3 in amino acids: CASSRGHLYSGANVLTF. Written as DNA, the CDR3 is TGTGCCAGCAGCCGGGGACACCTCTACTCTGGGGCCAACGTCCTGACTTTC. The genes are TRBV7-2 and TRBJ2-6, with D possibly matching TRBD1 (6 bases). Germline assignment: CDR1 SGHTA and CDR2 FQGNSA. Trimming took off 5 bases at V and 0 bases at J, with 14 bases between the two ends. This CDR3 spans 17 amino acids.

The J gene is TRBJ1-5, the V gene TRBV2, with 7 positions matching TRBD1. Germline V gene sequence: CDR1 SNHLY, CDR2 FYNNEI. V lost 7 bases to trimming and J lost 4 bases; unmatched junction nucleotides: 7. The CDR3 contains 14 residues. The CDR3 loop reads CASTQGQLNQPQHF. CDR3 coding DNA: TGTGCCAGCACCCAGGGACAGCTGAATCAGCCCCAGCATTTT. The full variable domain, with the rest looked up from reference TRBV2 and TRBJ1-5, is EPEVTQTPSHQVTQMGQEVILRCVPISNHLYFYWYRQILGQKVEFLVSFYNNEISEKSEIFDDQFSVERPDGSNFTLKIRSTKLEDSAMYFCASTQGQLNQPQHFGDGTRLSIL.

The genes are TRBV27 and TRBJ2-5; D is possibly TRBD1 (5 bases). CDR1 and CDR2 from the germline V gene are MNHEY and SMNVEV (reference sequence). V was pared by 4 bases and J by 7 bases, with 13 bases between. CDR3 length: 13 amino acids. CDR3 in amino acids: CASSSSGPATQYF. CDR3 coding DNA: TGTGCCAGCAGTTCCTCAGGGCCGGCGACCCAGTACTTC.

This chain connects TRBV28 to TRBJ1-1, with TRBD1 matching over 11 bases. The CDR3 runs 15 residues. The germline gives CDR1 MDHEN, CDR2 SYDVKM. With V trimmed by 7 bases and J by 0 bases, 4 bases remained unmatched. The CDR3: CASKGQGVMNTEAFF. The CDR3 bases are TGTGCCAGCAAGGGACAGGGGGTTATGAACACTGAAGCTTTCTTT.

J is TRBJ1-1 and V is TRBV6-5; D gene uncertain. This CDR3 spans 14 amino acids. V was pared by 3 bases and J by 1 base, with 9 bases between. Germline CDR1 reads MNHEY; CDR2 reads SVGAGI. The DNA for the CDR3 is TGTGCCAGCAGTTATACATCCCGGAACACTGAAGCTTTCTTT. Protein product: CASSYTSRNTEAFF.

The J gene is TRBJ2-2, the V gene TRBV6-4; maybe TRBD2 (5 bases). Looked up from germline, CDR1 is MRHNA and CDR2 is SNTAGT. V was cut by 0 bases and J by 8 bases, with 10 bases left in between. CDR3 length: 14 residues. CDR3 protein: CASSDSIGVGELFF. CDR3 sequence (DNA): TGTGCCAGCAGTGACTCGATCGGGGTGGGGGAGCTGTTTTTT.

The rearrangement joins TRBV6-5 to TRBJ1-6; D might be TRBD1 (5 bases). This CDR3 spans 15 amino acids. Per germline, CDR1 MNHEY and CDR2 SVGAGI. V lost 7 bases and J lost 5, with 15 bases in between. The CDR3 sequence: CASTRGGRDNSPLHF. The CDR3 nucleotides are TGTGCCAGCACCCGTGGGGGGAGAGATAATTCACCCCTCCACTTT.

This chain joins TRBV10-3 and TRBJ1-2, with a weak D call TRBD1 (6 bases). Between the trimmed V and J ends, which lost 9 bases and 3 bases, there was a span of 11 bases. The CDR3 consists of 12 residues. The V gene's germline CDR1 is ENHRY and CDR2 SYGVKD. The CDR3 region has the DNA TGTGCCATGAGGGGGACGGACTATGGCTACACCTTC. Its translation: CAMRGTDYGYTF.

The chain joins TRBV7-9 to TRBJ2-1; 8 nucleotides match TRBD1. Germline V gene sequence: CDR1 SEHNR, CDR2 FQNEAQ (reference sequence). Trimming cost V 11 bases and J 8 bases; bases outside gene matches: 14. The CDR3 is 14 amino acids. The CDR3 spells CAAGPSDRGHEQFF. In DNA, the CDR3 is TGTGCCGCCGGTCCGTCCGACAGGGGCCATGAGCAGTTCTTC.

This rearrangement joins TRBV6-5 to TRBJ1-2; TRBD1 matches at 7 bases. The CDR3 totals 11 residues. Per germline, CDR1 MNHEY and CDR2 SVGAGI. The V gene end was trimmed by 7 bases and the J gene end by 7 bases; junction bases not matched to a gene: 3. The CDR3 protein is CASNSGGGYTF. The CDR3 bases are TGTGCCAGCAACTCAGGGGGTGGCTACACCTTC.

J is TRBJ1-2 and V is TRBV4-2; 8 nucleotides agree with TRBD1. The length of the CDR3 is 14 residues. The V and J ends lost 0 bases and 6 bases, in that order; junction bases with no gene match: 3. Germline values: CDR1 LGHNA, CDR2 YNFKEQ. The CDR3 sequence: CASSQDQGADGYTF. CDR3 nucleotides: TGTGCCAGCAGCCAAGATCAGGGGGCGGATGGCTACACCTTC.

Worth noting for this clone: A read error is likely, as this CDR3 ends without the conserved phenylalanine or tryptophan. The chain couples TRBV2 to TRBJ1-3; a possible D gene is TRBD1 (5 bases). The CDR3 is made up of 16 amino acids. The V end was cut by 6 bases, the J end by 0 bases, with 15 bases between. The germline gives CDR1 SNHLY, CDR2 FYNNEI. This CDR3 reads CASSEQDLSSGNTIYV. In nucleotides, the CDR3 is TGTGCCAGCAGCGAACAGGATCTGAGCTCTGGAAACACCATATATGTT.

The chain employs TRBV5-1 and TRBJ2-5, with TRBD2 as a possible D gene (5 bases). Trimming took off 4 bases at V and 5 bases at J, with 18 bases between the two ends. Germline V gives CDR1 SGHRS, CDR2 YFSETQ. The CDR3 length is 15 residues. The CDR3: CASSRAGVSGETQYF. In DNA, the CDR3 is TGCGCCAGCAGCCGGGCTGGGGTGTCGGGGGAGACCCAGTACTTC.

This rearrangement joins TRBV7-9 to TRBJ2-7, with 8 bases that match TRBD1. This CDR3 has 14 amino acids. Germline V gene lookup returns CDR1 SEHNR and CDR2 FQNEAQ (reference sequence). After removal of 4 bases from V and 5 bases from J, the junction contained 7 bases not matched to a gene. For the CDR3, the DNA is TGTGCCAGCAGCTCCCTCAGGGGGCGAGACGAGCAGTACTTC. This gives the protein CASSSLRGRDEQYF.

This clone was counted only a few times. V is TRBV9 and J is TRBJ1-1, with a weak D call TRBD1 (6 bases). This CDR3 comprises 15 residues. Looked up from germline, CDR1 is SGDLS and CDR2 is YYNGEE. The germline V and J ends were trimmed by 0 bases and 1 base, with 10 bases remaining between them. CDR3 loop: CASSVAGVPNTEAFF. CDR3 sequence (DNA): TGTGCCAGCAGCGTAGCAGGGGTTCCGAACACTGAAGCTTTCTTT. The complete variable domain, with remaining parts taken from reference TRBV9 and TRBJ1-1, reads DSGVTQTPKHLITATGQRVTLRCSPRSGDLSVYWYQQSLDQGLQFLIQYYNGEERAKGNILERFSAQQFPDLHSELNLSSLELGDSALYFCASSVAGVPNTEAFFGQGTRLTVV.

As concerns this clone: Its ends do not fully match the called genes, so a read error is possible. The rearrangement uses TRBV10-3 and TRBJ2-7; maybe TRBD1 (5 bases). Germline V lookup: CDR1 ENHRY, CDR2 SYGVKD. CDR3 length: 15 residues. The CDR3 protein is CAISKSTESSYEQYF. In nucleotides, the CDR3 is TGTGCCATCAGTAAGTCGACAGAGAGCTCCTACGAGCAGTACTTC.

This chain joins TRBV7-2 and TRBJ1-6; D call uncertain. V was trimmed by 0 bases and J by 9 bases, leaving 15 bases between them. The length of the CDR3 is 16 residues. Germline V gene sequence: CDR1 SGHTA, CDR2 FQGNSA. The CDR3 DNA reads TGTGCCAGCAGCTTAGCTTCGGGGAATCAACTTTCACCCCTCCACTTT. As protein: CASSLASGNQLSPLHF.

This chain uses TRBV27 with TRBJ2-1; possibly TRBD1 for D (5 bases). The CDR3 has 15 amino acids. Trimming left V 6 bases short and J 0 bases short, with 12 bases between. CDR1 is MNHEY, CDR2 SMNVEV, per germline (reference sequence). CDR3 region: CASSPDILSYNEQFF. The CDR3, as DNA: TGTGCCAGCAGCCCGGACATTCTCTCCTACAATGAGCAGTTCTTC.

This chain connects TRBV18 to TRBJ1-2; weak D call: TRBD1 (5 bases). Trimming removed 2 bases at V and 5 bases at J, with 6 bases between. Germline V gene lookup returns CDR1 KGHSH and CDR2 LQKENI. This CDR3 comprises 12 residues. Here the CDR3 DNA reads TGTGCCAGCTCACCAGGGACTTATGGCTACACCTTC. Its translation is CASSPGTYGYTF.

The rearrangement uses TRBV4-3 and TRBJ1-4, with TRBD1 matching over 7 bases. The germline V gene has CDR1 LGHNA and CDR2 YSLEER. This CDR3 is 16 amino acids long. With V trimmed by 4 bases and J by 4 bases, 9 bases remained unmatched. CDR3 in amino acids: CASSRGSGQFNEKLFF. The CDR3 DNA follows: TGCGCCAGCAGCCGCGGCTCGGGACAGTTTAATGAAAAACTGTTTTTT.

In this sample, this clone turned up a few times. The chain joins TRBV30 to TRBJ1-5; D uncertain. V shed 2 bases and J shed 0 bases, with 8 bases lying between them. Germline lookup yields CDR1 GTSNPN and CDR2 SVGIG (reference sequence). The CDR3 spans 14 residues. The CDR3 loop reads CAWSRDNSNQPQHF. For the CDR3, the DNA is TGTGCCTGGAGTCGAGACAATAGCAATCAGCCCCAGCATTTT.

The chain joins TRBV7-2 to TRBJ2-1; 15 bases line up with TRBD2. V trimming: 5 bases; J trimming: 8 bases; junction bases outside the gene matches: 4. Germline CDR1 SGHTA, CDR2 FQGNSA. CDR3 length: 15 amino acids. The DNA for the CDR3 is TGTGCCAGCAGCCTGGGACTAGCGGGGGGTGATGAGCAGTTCTTC. Its protein product is CASSLGLAGGDEQFF.

As concerns this clone: No conserved phenylalanine or tryptophan ends this CDR3, so it is likely a read error. The limits of the CDR3 on the DNA are not certain, so only TCRdb's listed CDR3 is given. The chain uses TRBV5-8 and TRBJ1-1; the listed D gene, TRBD1, was not tested against the DNA. The CDR3 adds up to 16 amino acids, both ends counted. Germline V gene sequence: CDR1 SGHTS, CDR2 YDEGEE. The CDR3 loop reads CASSLALRNGDTEALV.

The gene calls are TRBV5-1 and TRBJ2-3, with 13 bases identical to TRBD2. Per germline, CDR1 SGHRS and CDR2 YFSETQ. CDR3 size: 16 residues. V gave up 0 bases and J gave up 6 bases; unmatched junction bases: 4. Here the CDR3 DNA reads TGCGCCAGCAGCTTGGGGGGGACTAGCGGGGCGGATACGCAGTATTTT. Its translation: CASSLGGTSGADTQYF.

This chain links TRBV15 with TRBJ1-2; D perhaps matches TRBD1 (6 bases). The CDR3 runs to 13 residues. Germline CDR1 LNHNV, CDR2 YYDKDF (reference sequence). V shed 5 bases and J shed 6 bases, with 13 bases lying between them. The DNA for the CDR3 is TGTGCCACCAGCTTTGGGACATTAAATGGCTACACCTTC. Protein: CATSFGTLNGYTF.

V is TRBV7-2 and J is TRBJ1-1; no firm D call. Looked up from germline, CDR1 is SGHTA and CDR2 is FQGNSA. This CDR3 comprises 14 residues. Trimming shortened V by 4 bases and J by 2 bases, and 11 bases separated the two germline ends. The CDR3 region has the DNA TGTGCCAGCAGCTGGTCAGGACTTAACACTGAAGCTTTCTTT. This sequence encodes CASSWSGLNTEAFF.

This clone was seen only a few times. J is TRBJ2-7 and V is TRBV10-2; 8 positions match TRBD1. With V trimmed by 6 bases and J by 2 bases, 9 bases remained unmatched. CDR1 and CDR2 from the germline V gene are WSHSY and SAAADI. The CDR3 runs to 15 residues. The CDR3 DNA sequence: TGCGCCAGCAGAGTGGCTATGGACAGGGCCTACGAGCAGTACTTC. Translation gives CASRVAMDRAYEQYF.

The rearrangement joins TRBV5-1 to TRBJ1-6; 8 bases align to TRBD1. The CDR3 runs 16 residues. Germline V lookup: CDR1 SGHRS, CDR2 YFSETQ. Trimming cost V 2 bases and J 5 bases; bases outside gene matches: 6. The CDR3 sequence: CASSFGQGGNNSPLHF. CDR3 nucleotide sequence: TGCGCCAGCAGCTTTGGACAGGGAGGAAATAATTCACCCCTCCACTTT.

The chain combines TRBV6-1 with TRBJ1-3; D remains unclear. CDR1 and CDR2 (germline): MNHNS, SASEGT. The CDR3 contains 14 residues. Trimming stripped 10 bases from V and 0 bases from J, with 13 bases between. The CDR3 DNA is TGTGCCACCTCGTACGGTAACTCTGGAAACACCATATATTTT. It codes for CATSYGNSGNTIYF.